These T cell receptor beta chains were read from a single sample in a study of T cells expressing NK-cell markers. TCRdb re-called the 5' RACE reads and gives one entry per CDR3 protein, without DNA. The table lists about 180,000 distinct CDR3 sequences, with 20% to 25% in the top ten. Sequencing was done on a sample of blood T cells: a sorted CD56 or NKG2C T cell subset, CD4+ or CD8+ T cells, or bulk PBMC T cells (not recorded which). Receptors were obtained from a man aged 18 to 70 in good health. Both conserved end residues are part of each CDR3.

TRBJ1-3 TRBV4-1 CASSQAPGQGYGNTIYF
TRBJ2-5 TRBV12-3/TRBV12-4 CASSQGHRTLLWETQYF
TRBJ2-3 TRBV6-1 CASSRTGEPTDTQYF
TRBJ2-5 TRBV4-2 CASRGPDRDRRQETQYF
TRBJ1-4 TRBV28 CASSPPGNYEKLFF
TRBJ2-7 TRBV9 CASGGSGIGSGEQYF
TRBJ2-7 TRBV2 CASSEMSSGTLYEQYF
TRBJ2-5 TRBV20-1 CSAEQGIQETQYF
TRBJ2-3 TRBV11-2 CASSQIGLAGGRDTQYF
TRBJ2-3 TRBV9 CASSTAGADTQYF
TRBJ2-2 TRBV7-9 CASSLLAQAATGELFF
TRBJ2-2 TRBV12-3/TRBV12-4 CASTSSGGAPGELFF
TRBJ2-7 TRBV7-9 CASSNRDRGYLEQYF
TRBJ2-5 TRBV27 CASSLGLAGETQYF
TRBJ2-7 TRBV7-2 CASSLTASGAYEQYF
TRBJ1-5 TRBV2 CASSARDRNQPQHF
TRBJ2-7 TRBV20-1 CSARPGGRGYEQYF
TRBJ1-3 TRBV5-1 CASSSRGAGNTIYF
TRBJ1-4 TRBV15 CATSKTASRGEKLFF
TRBJ2-7 TRBV24-1 CATSDFNEQYF
TRBJ1-5 TRBV27 CASGTDSNQPQHF
TRBJ2-3 TRBV6-2/TRBV6-3 CASSHNAADAGGLETDTQYF
TRBJ1-6 TRBV4-1 CASSQVYSNRNSPLHF
TRBJ2-7 TRBV11-2 CASSLAYGGIHEQYF
TRBJ1-5 TRBV5-1 CASSLDGLGNQPQHF
TRBJ2-1 TRBV4-2 CASSPTLAGAYNEQFF
TRBJ2-7 TRBV19 CASSMRTGSSYEQYF
TRBJ2-7 TRBV5-5 CASSLGLGPYEQYF
TRBJ2-2 TRBV9 CASSPFGQIGTGELFF
TRBJ2-3 TRBV14 CASSQDGGPTQYF
TRBJ1-6 TRBV5-5 CASSGDRVISPLHF
TRBJ1-2 TRBV7-9 CASSLAKGFSTF
TRBJ2-5 TRBV2 CASSEYYSAEEGETQYF
TRBJ2-1 TRBV2 CASSDFSSGVGEQFF
TRBJ2-3 TRBV5-1 CASSLNLLRSSSTDTQYF
TRBJ1-2 TRBV5-1 CASSLMGAYSNYGYTF
TRBJ1-1 TRBV7-6 CASSLEWGEGTEAFF
TRBJ2-2 TRBV15 CATSMWGGGTGELFF
TRBJ2-1 TRBV12-3/TRBV12-4 CASSPGLAGTGGRLYNEQFF
TRBJ2-1 TRBV2 CASSEIAVDLSSYNEQFF
TRBJ2-5 TRBV12-3/TRBV12-4 CASSPWDSETQYF
TRBJ1-2 TRBV6-4 CASSDSLYGYTF
TRBJ2-3 TRBV5-1 CASSSWTSGVGDTQYF
TRBJ2-7 TRBV2 CASSEMGPVSYEQYF
TRBJ1-1 TRBV5-1 CASRQVLNTEAFF
TRBJ1-1 TRBV28 CASRDPSVGAFF
TRBJ2-7 TRBV30 CAWSAGTGGFYEQYF
TRBJ2-3 TRBV15 CATSSETRNEGTDTQYF